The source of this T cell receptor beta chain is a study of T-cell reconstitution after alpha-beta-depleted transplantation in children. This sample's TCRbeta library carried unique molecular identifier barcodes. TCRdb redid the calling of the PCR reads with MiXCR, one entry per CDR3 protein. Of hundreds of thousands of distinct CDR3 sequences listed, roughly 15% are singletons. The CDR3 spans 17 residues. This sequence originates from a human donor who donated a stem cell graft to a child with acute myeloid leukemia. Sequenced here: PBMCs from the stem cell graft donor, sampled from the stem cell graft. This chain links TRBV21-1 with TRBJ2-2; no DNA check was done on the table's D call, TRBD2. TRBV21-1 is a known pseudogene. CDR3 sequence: CASNSSPGRMNTGELFF. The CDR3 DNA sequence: TGTGCCAGCAACTCCAGTCCGGGACGGATGAACACCGGGGAGCTGTTTTTT.